Shown below are 10 T cell receptor beta chains from a single sample sequenced in a study of T cell clonality in common variable immunodeficiency. TCRdb's table, derived via immunoSEQ multiplex PCR, lists solely in-frame clones and lacks some. This sample comprises 30,000 to 35,000 clones, none seen once only. Antigens for these TCRs are unknown. General study findings and limits: In common variable immunodeficiency, TCR beta chains reportedly carried fewer deletions and N-nucleotide insertions.

Sequences were obtained from peripheral blood mononuclear cells. The receptors come from a human donor with common variable immunodeficiency.

Ten or more counts support this clone. From the germline J gene comes the end of the CDR3, since the read stops 3 residues before it. The chain is built from TRBV5-8 and TRBJ1-2; TRBD1 matches 8 bases. V lost 3 bases to trimming and J lost 3 bases; unmatched junction nucleotides: 7. CDR1 SGHTS and CDR2 YDEGEE come from the germline V gene. CDR3 size: 15 residues. CDR3: CASSYLGQEYYGYTF. The DNA read from the CDR3 is TGTGCCAGCAGCTATCTGGGACAGGAGTACTATGGC.

This clone has just a few counts. Read data end 3 residues before the CDR3 end; the end is taken from the germline J gene. The chain couples TRBV6-1 to TRBJ1-1, with D perhaps TRBD1 (6 bases). The CDR3 is 15 amino acids. Germline V gene lookup returns CDR1 MNHNS and CDR2 SASEGT. Trimming stripped 4 bases from V and 0 bases from J, with 12 bases between. CDR3 bases read: TGTGCCAGCAGTGTTAACAGGGTCATGAACACTGAA. Translated: CASSVNRVMNTE. The entire CDR3 protein is CASSVNRVMNTEAFF.

In this sample, this clone turned up many times. The read comes to an end 3 residues before the CDR3 does, leaving the germline J gene to fill in the end. This chain joins TRBV11-2 and TRBJ1-4; D possibly corresponds to TRBD1 (6 bases). In germline, CDR1 is SGHAT, CDR2 FQNNGV. V lost 3 bases and J lost 5, with 10 bases in between. The length of the CDR3 is 14 residues. The CDR3 loop is CASSLDRGNEKLFF. The part of the CDR3 DNA that was read is TGTGCCAGCAGCTTGGACAGAGGGAATGAAAAA.

Comments on this clone: Read coverage stops 3 residues before the CDR3 terminus; the germline J gene supplies the remainder. The gene calls are TRBV11-2 and TRBJ2-7, with 10 bases matching TRBD2. V lost 3 bases, J lost 6 bases, and 5 bases stayed unmatched. The CDR3 has 14 residues. CDR1 is SGHAT, CDR2 FQNNGV, per germline. The chain's CDR3 is CASSLTSGPLEQYF. CDR3 DNA, as far as it was read: TGTGCCAGCAGCTTGACTAGCGGGCCACTCGAG.

As for this clone: From the germline J gene comes the end of the CDR3, since the read stops 3 residues before it. This chain links TRBV30 with TRBJ2-7; 9 nucleotides align to TRBD2. Germline V gives CDR1 GTSNPN, CDR2 SVGIG (reference sequence). CDR3 length: 15 amino acids. The V and J ends lost 4 bases and 2 bases, in that order; junction bases with no gene match: 9. The CDR3 sequence is CAWNPWTSETYEQYF. CDR3 DNA, as far as it was read: TGTGCCTGGAACCCCTGGACTAGCGAAACCTACGAG. Filled out from reference TRBV30 and TRBJ2-7, the complete variable domain reads SQTIHQWPATLVQPVGSPLSLECTVEGTSNPNLYWYRQAAGRGLQLLFYSVGIGQISSEVPQNLSASRPQDRQFILSSKKLLLSDSGFYLCAWNPWTSETYEQYFGPGTRLTVT.

This clone has more than one count but fewer than ten. Incomplete CDR3 DNA: TGTGCCAGCCAAATAGCGGGAGTATACGAG. Protein sequence: CASQIAGVYE. From start to end, the CDR3 is CASQIAGVYEQYF. The gene calls are TRBV2 and TRBJ2-7, with TRBD2 matching 9 bases. The read ends 3 residues early relative to the CDR3; the germline J gene fills the gap. Unmatched junction bases numbered 6, after V lost 8 bases and J lost 4 bases. The CDR3 sequence is 13 residues long. Germline V gene lookup returns CDR1 SNHLY and CDR2 FYNNEI.

Concerning this clone itself: The missing CDR3 end, 3 residues past where the read stops, is filled in from the germline J gene. The rearrangement links TRBV2 to TRBJ2-7, with 9 bases fitting TRBD2. This CDR3 comprises 14 residues. Per germline, CDR1 SNHLY and CDR2 FYNNEI. The V segment lost 4 bases and the J segment 3 bases; nucleotides outside the gene matches: 4. CDR3 DNA, as far as it was read: TGTGCCAGCAGTGGACTAGCGGAGCGCTACGAG. Its protein is CASSGLAERYE. The entire CDR3 protein is CASSGLAERYEQYF.

The CDR3 bases that were read are TGTGCCAGCAGTAACGGACAGGGATCGGGATATGGC. Protein: CASSNGQGSGYG. In full, the CDR3 reads CASSNGQGSGYGYTF. This sequence joins TRBV6-2 or TRBV6-3 and TRBJ1-2, with 8 bases identical to TRBD1. Read data end 3 residues before the CDR3 end; the end is taken from the germline J gene. The J segment lost 5 bases and the V segment lost 5 bases, leaving 10 bases of the junction unmatched. CDR1 is MNHEY, CDR2 SVGEGT, per germline. CDR3 length: 15 residues.

This clone was observed a few times. The CDR3 is cut off 3 residues early in the read; its end comes from the germline J gene. The V call is TRBV30, the J call TRBJ2-2, with D possibly matching TRBD2 (6 bases). The germline CDR1 and CDR2 sequences are GTSNPN and SVGIG (reference sequence). V was clipped by 7 bases and J by 7 bases, with 16 bases between them. CDR3 length: 13 amino acids. The CDR3 is CASPGGKLGELFF. The sequenced CDR3 bases are TGTGCCTCCCCCGGGGGAAAGCTCGGGGAG.

This clone was recorded many times. The read ends 3 residues early relative to the CDR3; the germline J gene fills the gap. The chain links TRBV20-1 to TRBJ2-7, with 10 bases aligning to TRBD2. The J segment lost 4 bases and the V segment lost 5 bases, leaving 2 bases of the junction unmatched. Germline V gives CDR1 DFQATT, CDR2 SNEGSKA (reference sequence). The CDR3 contains 12 residues. The CDR3 sequence is CSALLAGYEQYF. Incomplete CDR3 DNA: TGCAGTGCTCTACTAGCGGGGTACGAG.